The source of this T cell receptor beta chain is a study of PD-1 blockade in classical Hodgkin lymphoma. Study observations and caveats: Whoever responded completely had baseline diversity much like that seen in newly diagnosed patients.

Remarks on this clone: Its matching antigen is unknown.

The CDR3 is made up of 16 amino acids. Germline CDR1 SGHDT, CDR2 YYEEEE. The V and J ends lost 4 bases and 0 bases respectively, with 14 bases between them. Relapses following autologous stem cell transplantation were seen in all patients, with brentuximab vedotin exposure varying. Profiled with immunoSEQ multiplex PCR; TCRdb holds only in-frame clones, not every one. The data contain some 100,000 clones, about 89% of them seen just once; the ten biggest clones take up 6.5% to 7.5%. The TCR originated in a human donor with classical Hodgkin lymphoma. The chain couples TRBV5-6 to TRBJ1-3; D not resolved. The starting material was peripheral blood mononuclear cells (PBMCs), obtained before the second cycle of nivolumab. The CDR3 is CASSTGSLYSGNTIYF. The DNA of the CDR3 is TGTGCCAGCAGCACCGGGTCTCTTTACTCTGGAAACACCATATATTTT.